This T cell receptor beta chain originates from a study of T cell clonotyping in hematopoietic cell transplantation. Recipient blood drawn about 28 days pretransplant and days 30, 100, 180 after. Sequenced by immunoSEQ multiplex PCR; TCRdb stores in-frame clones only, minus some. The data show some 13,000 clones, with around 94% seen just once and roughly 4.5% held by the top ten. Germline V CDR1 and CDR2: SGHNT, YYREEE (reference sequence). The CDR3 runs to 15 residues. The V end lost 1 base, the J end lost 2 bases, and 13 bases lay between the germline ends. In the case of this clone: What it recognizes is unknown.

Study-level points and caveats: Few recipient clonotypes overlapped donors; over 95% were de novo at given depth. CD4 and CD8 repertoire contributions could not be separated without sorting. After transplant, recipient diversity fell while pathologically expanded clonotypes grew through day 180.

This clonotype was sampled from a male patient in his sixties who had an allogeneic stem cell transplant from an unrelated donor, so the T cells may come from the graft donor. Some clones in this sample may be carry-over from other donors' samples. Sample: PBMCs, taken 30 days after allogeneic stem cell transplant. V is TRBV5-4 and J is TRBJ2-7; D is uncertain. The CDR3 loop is CASSLPGMRTYEQYF. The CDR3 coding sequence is TGTGCCAGCAGCTTGCCAGGAATGAGGACCTACGAGCAGTACTTC.